This T cell receptor beta chain appears in the sequencing data of a study of Graves' ophthalmopathy and Graves' hyperthyroidism. Study-level results: For predicting ophthalmopathy progression, the model had about 64% sensitivity and 72.22% specificity.

V lost 2 bases and J 6 bases, leaving 18 bases between the germline ends. The CDR3 is made up of 16 amino acids. In germline, CDR1 is SGHKS, CDR2 YYEKEE (reference sequence). CDR3 regions of TCR beta were amplified from RNA transcripts. HTBI primers primed a first-round RT-PCR, and a second-round multiplex PCR followed. TCRdb used MiXCR to reprocess the multiplex PCR reads, holding one entry per CDR3 protein. Among about 370,000 distinct CDR3 sequences, about 17% were seen once, and the ten largest hold 2% to 3%. The term stable hyperthyroidism indicated an absence of ophthalmopathy within 18 months of follow-up. Other autoimmune diseases, uncontrolled infections, pregnancy or lactation excluded patients from enrollment. Ten or more counts support this clonotype. What it binds is unknown.

The receptor's source is an adult woman with stable Graves' hyperthyroidism. Source material: peripheral blood. The chain combines TRBV5-5 with TRBJ1-5; a weak D match, TRBD1 (5 bases). CDR3 DNA sequence: TGTGCCAGCAGCTTTTTTGTATCGGACATAGGTCAGCCCCAGCATTTT. Translating gives CASSFFVSDIGQPQHF.